This is a list of T cell receptor beta chains from one sample in a study of cytomegalovirus exposure and HLA in healthy donors. Sequenced by immunoSEQ multiplex PCR; TCRdb stores in-frame clones only, minus some. The sample lists some 110,000 clones, about 75% seen once, with 2.5% to 3% in the top ten. Specimen: PBMCs. The receptors were gathered from a male donor in good health and CMV-seropositive. The CDR3 runs from the conserved cysteine through the conserved F or W. The order of the fields is V gene, clone size, D gene, J gene, CDR3 DNA, CDR3 protein. The D gene is left open where the match is weak. A clone size is listed for some rows: how often the clone was seen (once, few, many), or a class if it is expanded.

V: TRBV11-3
size: .
D: .
J: TRBJ2-1
DNA: TGTGCCAGCAGCCAGAGCGGGTCAAATGAGCAGTTCTTC
CDR3: CASSQSGSNEQFF

V: TRBV7-9
size: .
D: .
J: TRBJ1-5
DNA: TGTGCCAGCAGCCTGGACAGTTATAGCAATCAGCCCCAGCATTTT
CDR3: CASSLDSYSNQPQHF

V: TRBV29-1
size: .
D: TRBD1
J: TRBJ2-3
DNA: TGCAGCGTTGACCTGACAGGGGGCACAGATACGCAGTATTTT
CDR3: CSVDLTGGTDTQYF

V: TRBV11-3
size: .
D: .
J: TRBJ2-5
DNA: TGTGCCAGCAGCCCCGGGCCTAGCATGACCCAGTACTTC
CDR3: CASSPGPSMTQYF

V: TRBV27
size: .
D: .
J: TRBJ2-7
DNA: TGTGCCAGCAGTTTACGGGACATAGCATCCGAGCAGTACTTC
CDR3: CASSLRDIASEQYF

V: TRBV14
size: .
D: TRBD1
J: TRBJ1-2
DNA: TGTGCCAGCAGCCCCGGACAGGGCCCCTATGGCTACACCTTC
CDR3: CASSPGQGPYGYTF

V: TRBV7-9
size: few
D: .
J: TRBJ2-7
DNA: TGTGCCAGCAGCTGGGGGATTACCGGGGGCTACGAGCAGTACTTC
CDR3: CASSWGITGGYEQYF

V: TRBV9
size: .
D: TRBD1
J: TRBJ1-5
DNA: TGTGCCAGCAGCGTCGGACAGGGGTTGGATCCCCAGAATTTT
CDR3: CASSVGQGLDPQNF

V: TRBV4-3
size: few
D: .
J: TRBJ1-4
DNA: TGCGCCAGCAGCCAAGGAGCAGGGAAGTATGAAAAACTGTTTTTT
CDR3: CASSQGAGKYEKLFF

V: TRBV6-5
size: .
D: TRBD1
J: TRBJ2-5
DNA: TGTGCCAGCAGTTACTCGGGGACAGGGTGGGGGCAGTACTTC
CDR3: CASSYSGTGWGQYF

V: TRBV15
size: .
D: .
J: TRBJ1-1
DNA: TGTGCCACCAGCAGGGGCCAGGGGCCGTTGAACACTGAAGCTTTCTTT
CDR3: CATSRGQGPLNTEAFF

V: TRBV25-1
size: .
D: TRBD2
J: TRBJ2-5
DNA: TGTGCCAGCAGTGAACACAGCGGGAGGGCCCCCGAGACCCAGTACTTC
CDR3: CASSEHSGRAPETQYF

V: TRBV7-6
size: .
D: TRBD2
J: TRBJ2-7
DNA: TGTGCCAGCAGCTTCATCACAGGGGATCTAGCGGGACCCTACGAGCAGTACTTC
CDR3: CASSFITGDLAGPYEQYF

V: TRBV11-2
size: few
D: .
J: TRBJ1-5
DNA: TGTGCCAGCAGCTTATACAGTAATCAGCCCCAGCATTTT
CDR3: CASSLYSNQPQHF

V: TRBV6-6
size: .
D: TRBD2
J: TRBJ2-7
DNA: TGTGCCAGCAGTCTCGCGGGAGGCGCCTACGAGCAGTACTTC
CDR3: CASSLAGGAYEQYF

V: TRBV7-2
size: few
D: .
J: TRBJ2-5
DNA: TGTGCCAGCAGCTTGGGGGGTCCGCAAGAGACCCAGTACTTC
CDR3: CASSLGGPQETQYF

V: TRBV4-1
size: .
D: .
J: TRBJ2-7
DNA: TGCGCCAGCAGCCAAGATATGAGCGGGTCTTTCTACGAGCAGTACTTC
CDR3: CASSQDMSGSFYEQYF

V: TRBV7-9
size: .
D: .
J: TRBJ1-1
DNA: TGTGCCAGCGGATCTGGGGGGTTGCGTGGCACTGAAGCTTTCTTT
CDR3: CASGSGGLRGTEAFF

V: TRBV30
size: .
D: TRBD2
J: TRBJ2-1
DNA: TGTGCCTGGAGTGGGGGGGGACCAGAGCAGTTCTTC
CDR3: CAWSGGGPEQFF

V: TRBV7-9
size: .
D: .
J: TRBJ2-2
DNA: TGTGCCAGCAACCGCGGGTCCTCTGGCGGGGAGCTGTTTTTT
CDR3: CASNRGSSGGELFF

V: TRBV4-2
size: .
D: TRBD2
J: TRBJ2-3
DNA: TGTGCCAGCAGCGAGCTAGCGGGAGGGCAAGATACGCAGTATTTT
CDR3: CASSELAGGQDTQYF

V: TRBV7-2
size: .
D: TRBD2
J: TRBJ2-5
DNA: TGTGCCAGCAGCAGTGAGGCCCTTAGCGGGAGCAGGTACTTC
CDR3: CASSSEALSGSRYF

V: TRBV7-2
size: .
D: .
J: TRBJ2-3
DNA: TGTGCCAGCAGCCCGTACACAGATACGCAGTATTTT
CDR3: CASSPYTDTQYF

V: TRBV6-1
size: .
D: .
J: TRBJ2-3
DNA: TGTGCCAGCAGTATAGACAAGGGGCAGACAGATACGCAGTATTTT
CDR3: CASSIDKGQTDTQYF

V: TRBV5-1
size: .
D: TRBD1
J: TRBJ1-6
DNA: TGCGCCAGCAGCTTGAGCCGGGACAGGCGGAATTCACCCCTCCACTTT
CDR3: CASSLSRDRRNSPLHF

V: TRBV7-2
size: .
D: .
J: TRBJ2-7
DNA: TGTGCCAGCAGCTTAGGGGGAGGATCCATCAACGAGCAGTACTTC
CDR3: CASSLGGGSINEQYF